The 7 T cell receptor beta chains listed next were all sequenced from one sample in a study of graft-versus-host responses after intestinal transplantation. The table came from immunoSEQ multiplex PCR; TCRdb's copy has only in-frame clones and leaves some out. Altogether 62,000 or so clones are present, around nine tenths being singletons, with the ten largest covering 1.7%. Which antigens these TCRs recognize remains unknown. The source was unstimulated CD8+ T cells sorted from spleen or lymph node cells, collected before transplant. Receptor source: a human donor who was the organ donor for an intestinal transplant.

The rearrangement uses TRBV5-6 and TRBJ1-1; the D is unclear. Germline V gene data show CDR1 as SGHDT and CDR2 as YYEEEE. CDR3 length: 15 residues. Trimming took 5 bases from V and 1 from J, leaving 15 bases between them. This chain's CDR3 is CASRTLPGENTEAFF. Here the CDR3 DNA reads TGTGCCAGCAGAACCCTACCGGGTGAGAACACTGAAGCTTTCTTT.

The chain is built from TRBV19 and TRBJ2-2; perhaps TRBD1 as D (6 bases). The CDR3 is made up of 14 amino acids. Trimming took 8 bases from V and 4 from J, leaving 14 bases between them. Looked up from germline, CDR1 is LNHDA and CDR2 is SQIVND (reference sequence). For the CDR3, the DNA is TGTGCCAGTCGGACAGATACACTCACCGGGGAGCTGTTTTTT. Translating it yields CASRTDTLTGELFF.

Only a few counts were recorded for this clone. V and J are TRBV27 and TRBJ1-1; D may be TRBD1 (6 bases). Germline CDR1 and CDR2: MNHEY and SMNVEV (reference sequence). The CDR3 totals 14 residues. Deletions cut 6 bases from V and 1 base from J, with 12 bases between. The CDR3 reads CASRYMTGNTEAFF. DNA for the CDR3: TGTGCCAGCAGATACATGACAGGGAACACTGAAGCTTTCTTT.

The CDR3 coding sequence is TGCGCCAGCAGCCAAGAGCGACTAGCGGGAGTGGATGAGCAGTTCTTC. Its protein is CASSQERLAGVDEQFF. This chain links TRBV4-3 with TRBJ2-1; TRBD2 agrees at 12 bases. V shed 0 bases, J shed 8 bases, and the junction held 5 bases outside the gene matches. CDR1 and CDR2 (germline): LGHNA, YSLEER. The CDR3 length is 16 residues.

This sequence joins TRBV19 and TRBJ1-5; D uncertain. Germline V gives CDR1 LNHDA, CDR2 SQIVND (reference sequence). Trimming cost V 7 bases and J 3 bases, with 10 bases left between them. The CDR3 has 13 residues. The CDR3 protein is CASIKSFNQPQHF. In DNA, the CDR3 is TGTGCCAGTATTAAGAGTTTCAATCAGCCCCAGCATTTT.

V usage is TRBV5-4 and J usage is TRBJ2-1; 9 nucleotides match TRBD1. Per the germline V gene, CDR1 is SGHNT and CDR2 is YYREEE (reference sequence). J lost 7 bases, V lost 4 bases, and 9 bases had no gene match. The CDR3 is 15 amino acids. The CDR3 is CASSARDRAINEQFF. CDR3 DNA sequence: TGTGCCAGCAGCGCCCGGGACAGGGCCATAAATGAGCAGTTCTTC.

This rearrangement joins TRBV4-1 to TRBJ1-2; TRBD1 might be the D (5 bases). V was shortened by 0 bases and J by 4 bases, with 12 bases between the two germline ends. This CDR3 spans 15 amino acids. Germline V CDR1 and CDR2: MGHRA, YSYEKL. The chain's CDR3 is CASSQDRGGGYGYTF. The DNA for the CDR3 is TGCGCCAGCAGCCAAGATCGGGGGGGTGGCTATGGCTACACCTTC.